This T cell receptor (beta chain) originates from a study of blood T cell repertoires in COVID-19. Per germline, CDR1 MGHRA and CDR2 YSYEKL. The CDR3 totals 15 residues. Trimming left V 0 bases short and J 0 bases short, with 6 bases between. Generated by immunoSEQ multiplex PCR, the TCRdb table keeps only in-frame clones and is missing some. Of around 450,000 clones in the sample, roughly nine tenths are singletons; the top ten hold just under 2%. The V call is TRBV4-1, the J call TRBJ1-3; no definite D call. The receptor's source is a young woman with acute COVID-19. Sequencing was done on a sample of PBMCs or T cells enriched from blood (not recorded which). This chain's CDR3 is CASSQDSGSGNTIYF. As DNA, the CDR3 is TGCGCCAGCAGCCAAGACTCGGGCTCTGGAAACACCATATATTTT.